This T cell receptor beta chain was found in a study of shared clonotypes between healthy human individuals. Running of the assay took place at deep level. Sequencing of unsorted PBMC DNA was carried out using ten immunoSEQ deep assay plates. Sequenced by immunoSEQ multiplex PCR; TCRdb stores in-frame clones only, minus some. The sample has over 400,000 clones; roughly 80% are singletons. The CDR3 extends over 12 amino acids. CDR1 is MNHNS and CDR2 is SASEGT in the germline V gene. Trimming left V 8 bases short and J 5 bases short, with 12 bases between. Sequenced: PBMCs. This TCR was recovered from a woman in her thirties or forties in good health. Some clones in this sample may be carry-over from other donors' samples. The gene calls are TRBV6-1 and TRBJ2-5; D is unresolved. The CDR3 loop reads CASGEVGETQYF. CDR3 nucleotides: TGTGCCAGCGGCGAGGTTGGGGAGACCCAGTACTTC.